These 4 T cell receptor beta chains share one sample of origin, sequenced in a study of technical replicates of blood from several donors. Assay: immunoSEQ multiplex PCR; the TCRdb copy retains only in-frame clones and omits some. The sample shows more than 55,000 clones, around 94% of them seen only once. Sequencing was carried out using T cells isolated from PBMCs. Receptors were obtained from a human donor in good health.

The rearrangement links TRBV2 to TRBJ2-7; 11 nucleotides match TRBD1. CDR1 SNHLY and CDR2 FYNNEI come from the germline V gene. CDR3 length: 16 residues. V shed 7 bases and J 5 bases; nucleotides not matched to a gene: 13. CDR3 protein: CASIRGTGGNLDEQYF. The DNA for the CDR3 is TGTGCCAGCATCCGAGGGACAGGGGGTAACCTAGACGAGCAGTACTTC.

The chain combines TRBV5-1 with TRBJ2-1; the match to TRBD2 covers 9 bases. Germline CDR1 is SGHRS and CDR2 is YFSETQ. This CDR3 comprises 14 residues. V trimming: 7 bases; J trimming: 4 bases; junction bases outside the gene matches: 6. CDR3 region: CASLLTSGYNEQFF. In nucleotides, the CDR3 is TGCGCCAGCCTCTTGACTAGCGGATACAATGAGCAGTTCTTC.

In DNA, the CDR3 is TGTGCCAGCAGTGAAGCGAACAGGGGGGCCGCTGAAGCTTTCTTT. Protein: CASSEANRGAAEAFF. The chain recombines TRBV6-1 with TRBJ1-1; 8 positions agree with TRBD1. The germline gives CDR1 MNHNS, CDR2 SASEGT. This CDR3 has 15 residues. The trim removed 0 bases at V and 6 bases at J, leaving 6 bases unmatched.

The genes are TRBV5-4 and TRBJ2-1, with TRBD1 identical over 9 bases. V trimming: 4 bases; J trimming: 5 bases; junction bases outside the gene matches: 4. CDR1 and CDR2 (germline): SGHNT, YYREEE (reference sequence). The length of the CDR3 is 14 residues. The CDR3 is CASSGDRANNEQFF. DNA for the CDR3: TGTGCCAGCAGCGGGGACAGGGCAAACAATGAGCAGTTCTTC.